This TCR beta chain was retrieved from a study of T cells in Graves' hyperthyroidism and ophthalmopathy. Across the study: Peripheral blood samples were taken at initial diagnosis, prior to any treatment.

The trim removed 5 bases at V and 3 bases at J, leaving 14 bases unmatched. CDR3 length: 17 residues. Germline values: CDR1 MDHEN, CDR2 SYDVKM. The TCR beta CDR3 regions underwent amplification using RNA transcripts as the source. The HTBI primer set served for first-round RT-PCR of the TCR CDR3. TCRdb reanalysed the multiplex PCR reads using MiXCR and keeps one entry per CDR3 protein. The sample has 300,000 to 400,000 distinct CDR3 sequences, about 15% seen once. As for this clonotype: Antigen: not known.

These patients, aged 18 to 65, had recently diagnosed hyperthyroidism lasting under 2 months. Notes on the study in general: Ophthalmopathy and stable hyperthyroidism were told apart by a 13 V-J model.

This chain uses TRBV28 with TRBJ2-7, with 9 bases aligning to TRBD1. The sample taken for sequencing was blood. The sequence derives from a woman between 55 and 75 years old with Graves' hyperthyroidism. The CDR3 DNA follows: TGTGCCAGCAGTCCGACCCGACCGGGACAGGGAATCTACGAGCAGTACTTC. Protein product: CASSPTRPGQGIYEQYF.